The T cell receptor (beta chain) under discussion was sequenced for a study of CD8 T cells in Susac syndrome. The study's findings and limits: The CD4+ T cell repertoires in Susac syndrome were not clonally expanded.

An input of about 0.45 to 1 ug of RNA was subjected to reverse transcription using random hexamers. TCRdb itself ran the immunoSEQ multiplex PCR reads through MiXCR, one entry per CDR3 protein. The sample includes hundreds of thousands of distinct CDR3 sequences, 94% seen only once; the top ten take roughly 0.14%. The patients with Susac syndrome satisfied recently defined diagnostic criteria for either definite or probable disease. The J segment lost 5 bases and the V segment lost 4 bases, leaving 6 bases of the junction unmatched. Germline V gene sequence: CDR1 DFQATT, CDR2 SNEGSKA (reference sequence). The CDR3 totals 14 residues. Concerning this clonotype: Its antigen is unidentified.

The V call is TRBV20-1, the J call TRBJ2-1, with TRBD1 matching 9 bases. This receptor was identified in a human donor with Susac syndrome. The sequenced sample consisted of CD4+ T cells from PBMCs. The CDR3 loop reads CSAIRDRVNNEQFF. DNA for the CDR3: TGCAGTGCTATCCGGGACAGGGTGAACAATGAGCAGTTCTTC.